The 6 T cell receptor beta chains reported below all come from one sample, sequenced in a study of early T cells in non-severe SARS-CoV-2 infection. TCRdb re-analysed the 5' RACE reads in MiXCR, keeping a single row per CDR3 protein. The sample lists tens of thousands of distinct CDR3 sequences; about 10% were seen once. Source material: whole blood. The receptors were sampled from an adult who was a healthcare worker with PCR-confirmed SARS-CoV-2 infection or an uninfected control (not recorded which).

The V call is TRBV20-1, the J call TRBJ2-1; 10 bases align to TRBD2. The CDR3 is made up of 16 amino acids. Losses at the gene ends were 2 bases for V and 6 bases for J; bases not matched to a gene: 10. Germline V CDR1 and CDR2: DFQATT, SNEGSKA (reference sequence). CDR3 bases: TGCAGTGCTAGACGATCGTCTAGCGGGAGAGGCAATGAGCAGTTCTTC. Its protein is CSARRSSSGRGNEQFF.

This clonotype was observed many times. The chain uses TRBV5-1 and TRBJ1-3; D possibly corresponds to TRBD1 (5 bases). Trimming pared 4 bases from V and 5 bases from J, leaving 13 bases between. The CDR3 runs to 14 residues. Germline V gene sequence: CDR1 SGHRS, CDR2 YFSETQ. The CDR3 region is CASSGGAERNTIYF. CDR3 in DNA: TGCGCCAGCAGCGGCGGGGCCGAGAGAAACACCATATATTTT.

In its sample, this clonotype was seen a few times. V gene TRBV7-3 combines with J gene TRBJ2-3; no clear D. CDR1 is SGHTA, CDR2 FQGTGA, per germline. The V end was cut by 6 bases, the J end by 2 bases, with 15 bases between. The CDR3 totals 15 residues. CDR3 sequence (DNA): TGTGCCAGCAGTCGGTCGTCGTTTAACACAGATACGCAGTATTTT. Translation: CASSRSSFNTDTQYF.

The gene calls are TRBV10-3 and TRBJ1-4; 9 positions match TRBD1. V was clipped by 5 bases and J by 6 bases; unmatched bases: 4. The CDR3 is made up of 14 amino acids. Germline CDR1 ENHRY, CDR2 SYGVKD. The CDR3 is CAISSTGGDEKLFF. CDR3 in DNA: TGTGCCATCAGTTCGACAGGGGGAGATGAAAAACTGTTTTTT.

This clonotype was seen many times. This sequence joins TRBV18 and TRBJ1-1; D possibly corresponds to TRBD1 (5 bases). CDR1 is KGHSH, CDR2 LQKENI, per germline. This CDR3 region has 15 residues. The germline V and J ends were trimmed by 0 bases and 8 bases, with 16 bases remaining between them. CDR3: CASSPPTTGGWEAFF. The CDR3 region has the DNA TGTGCCAGCTCACCACCTACTACAGGAGGATGGGAAGCTTTCTTT.

The genes are TRBV7-6 and TRBJ2-7, with 9 bases lining up with TRBD2. Germline values: CDR1 SGHVS, CDR2 FNYEAQ. The trim removed 5 bases at V and 4 bases at J, leaving 12 bases unmatched. CDR3 length: 16 residues. The CDR3 DNA reads TGTGCCAGCAGCCAACATAGCGGGAGCGCGGGGTACGAGCAGTACTTC. Amino acids: CASSQHSGSAGYEQYF.